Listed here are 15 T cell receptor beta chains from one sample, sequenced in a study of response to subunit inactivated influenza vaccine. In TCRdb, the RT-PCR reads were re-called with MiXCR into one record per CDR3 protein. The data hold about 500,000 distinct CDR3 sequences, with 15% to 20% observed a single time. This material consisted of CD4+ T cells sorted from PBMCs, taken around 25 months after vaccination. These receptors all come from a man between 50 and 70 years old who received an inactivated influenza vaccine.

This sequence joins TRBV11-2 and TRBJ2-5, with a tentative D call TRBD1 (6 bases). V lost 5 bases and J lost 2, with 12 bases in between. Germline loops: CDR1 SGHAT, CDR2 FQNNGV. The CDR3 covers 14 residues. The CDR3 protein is CASSTGQIQETQYF. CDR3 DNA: TGTGCCAGCAGCACCGGACAGATACAAGAGACCCAGTACTTC.

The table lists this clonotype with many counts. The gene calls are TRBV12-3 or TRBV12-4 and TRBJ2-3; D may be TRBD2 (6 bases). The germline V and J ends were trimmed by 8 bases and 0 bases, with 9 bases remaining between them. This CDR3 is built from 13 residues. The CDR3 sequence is CASDSGSTDTQYF. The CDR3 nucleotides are TGTGCCAGCGACAGCGGGAGCACAGATACGCAGTATTTT.

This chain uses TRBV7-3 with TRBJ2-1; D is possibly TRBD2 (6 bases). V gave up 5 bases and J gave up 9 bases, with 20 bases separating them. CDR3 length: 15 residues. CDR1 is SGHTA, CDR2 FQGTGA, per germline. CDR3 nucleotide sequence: TGTGCCAGCAGCCCCATGATGGGGGGATTGGGTGAGCAGTTCTTC. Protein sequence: CASSPMMGGLGEQFF.

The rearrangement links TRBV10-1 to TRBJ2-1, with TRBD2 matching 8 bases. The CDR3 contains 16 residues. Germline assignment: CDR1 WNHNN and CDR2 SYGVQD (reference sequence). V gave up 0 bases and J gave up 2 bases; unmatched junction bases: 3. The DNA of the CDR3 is TGCGCCAGCAGTGAGTCGTACGGGGGGGCCTACAATGAGCAGTTCTTC. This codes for CASSESYGGAYNEQFF.

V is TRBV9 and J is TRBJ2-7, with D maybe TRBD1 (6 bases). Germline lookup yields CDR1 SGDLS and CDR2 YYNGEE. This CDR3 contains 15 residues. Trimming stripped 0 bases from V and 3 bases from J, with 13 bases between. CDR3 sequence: CASSVGGTSVYEQYF. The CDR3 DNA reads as TGTGCCAGCAGCGTAGGAGGGACAAGCGTCTACGAGCAGTACTTC.

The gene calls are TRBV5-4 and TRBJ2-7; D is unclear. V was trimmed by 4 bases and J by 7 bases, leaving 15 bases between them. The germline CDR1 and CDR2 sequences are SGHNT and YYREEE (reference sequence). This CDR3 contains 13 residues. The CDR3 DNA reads TGTGCCAGCAGCACCCCCTCGGCACGGGAGCAGTACTTC. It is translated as CASSTPSAREQYF.

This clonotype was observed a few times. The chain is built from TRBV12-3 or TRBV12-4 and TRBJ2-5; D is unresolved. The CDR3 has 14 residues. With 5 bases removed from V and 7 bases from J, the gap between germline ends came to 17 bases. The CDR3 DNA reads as TGTGCCAGCAGTCGGTCGACGGAGTCTGGGACCCAGTACTTC. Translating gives CASSRSTESGTQYF.

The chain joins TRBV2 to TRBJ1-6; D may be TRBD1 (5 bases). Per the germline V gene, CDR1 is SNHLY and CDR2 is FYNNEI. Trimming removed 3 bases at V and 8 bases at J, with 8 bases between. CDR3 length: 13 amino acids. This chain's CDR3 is CASSDREYSPLHF. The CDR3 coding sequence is TGTGCCAGCAGTGACAGGGAGTATTCACCCCTCCACTTT.

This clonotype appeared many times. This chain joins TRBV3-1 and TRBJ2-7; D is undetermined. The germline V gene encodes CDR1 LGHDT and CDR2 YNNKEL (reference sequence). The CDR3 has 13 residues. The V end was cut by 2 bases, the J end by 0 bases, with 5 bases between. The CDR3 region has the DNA TGTGCCAGCAGCCAAATAAGCTCCTACGAGCAGTACTTC. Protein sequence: CASSQISSYEQYF.

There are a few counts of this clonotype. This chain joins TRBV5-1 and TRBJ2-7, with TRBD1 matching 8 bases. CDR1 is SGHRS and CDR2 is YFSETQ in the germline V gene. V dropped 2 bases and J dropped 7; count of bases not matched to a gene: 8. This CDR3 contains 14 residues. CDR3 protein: CASSFGGRGHEQYF. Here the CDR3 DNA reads TGCGCCAGCAGCTTTGGGGGCAGGGGGCATGAGCAGTACTTC.

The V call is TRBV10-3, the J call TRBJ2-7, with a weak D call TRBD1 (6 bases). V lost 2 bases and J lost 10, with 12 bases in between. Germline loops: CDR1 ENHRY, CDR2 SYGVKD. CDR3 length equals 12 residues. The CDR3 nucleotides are TGTGCCATCAGTGAGCAACAGGGAGTTCAGTACTTC. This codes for CAISEQQGVQYF.

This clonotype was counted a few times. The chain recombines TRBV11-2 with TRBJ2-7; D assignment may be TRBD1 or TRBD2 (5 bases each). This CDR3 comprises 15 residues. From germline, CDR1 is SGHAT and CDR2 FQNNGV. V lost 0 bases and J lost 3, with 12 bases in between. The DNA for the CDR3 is TGTGCCAGCAGCTTAGAAGGGGACGGAATCTACGAGCAGTACTTC. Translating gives CASSLEGDGIYEQYF.

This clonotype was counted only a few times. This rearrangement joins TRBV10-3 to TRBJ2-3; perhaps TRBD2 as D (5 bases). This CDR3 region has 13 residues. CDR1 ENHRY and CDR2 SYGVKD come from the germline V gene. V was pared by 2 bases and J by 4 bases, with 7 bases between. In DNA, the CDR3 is TGTGCCATCAGTGAGGCCGGGGCAGATACGCAGTATTTT. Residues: CAISEAGADTQYF.

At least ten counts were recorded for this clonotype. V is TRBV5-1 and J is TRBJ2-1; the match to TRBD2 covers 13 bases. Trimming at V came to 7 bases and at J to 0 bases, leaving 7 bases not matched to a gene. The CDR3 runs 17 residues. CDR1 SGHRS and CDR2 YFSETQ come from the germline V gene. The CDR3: CASSVGLAGVSYNEQFF. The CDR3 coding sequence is TGCGCCAGCTCGGTAGGACTAGCGGGAGTCTCCTACAATGAGCAGTTCTTC.

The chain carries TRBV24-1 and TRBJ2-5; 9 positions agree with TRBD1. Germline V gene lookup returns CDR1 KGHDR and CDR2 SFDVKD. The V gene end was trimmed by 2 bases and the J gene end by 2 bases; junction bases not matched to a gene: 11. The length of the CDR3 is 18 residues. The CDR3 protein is CATSDSLSTGGFQETQYF. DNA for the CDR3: TGTGCCACCAGTGATTCCCTATCAACAGGGGGCTTTCAAGAGACCCAGTACTTC.